This TCR beta chain derives from a study of T cell responses to AZD1222 COVID-19 vaccine. General study results and limits: Repertoires were sampled only after the peak T cell response. A reported finding is that nearly half of spike-specific TCRs target unmutated variant regions. Clonal diversity was possibly underestimated; the donors were predominantly white British and more often female.

Assay: immunoSEQ multiplex PCR; the TCRdb copy retains only in-frame clones and omits some. The sample shows about 130,000 clones, around nine tenths of them seen only once. Trimming cost V 6 bases and J 5 bases; bases outside gene matches: 6. This CDR3 is 12 amino acids long. CDR1 and CDR2 from the germline V gene are SQVTM and ANQGSEA. Worth noting for this clone: Its specificity is unknown.

The V gene is TRBV29-1, the J gene TRBJ1-1; 7 bases agree with TRBD1. This TCR derives from an adult in good health. The specimen comprised peripheral blood, sampled on day 0 of AZD1222 vaccination. The CDR3 spells CSVRDSETEAFF. For the CDR3, the DNA is TGCAGCGTACGGGACAGCGAGACTGAAGCTTTCTTT.